The source of this TCR beta chain is a study of T cells in Graves' hyperthyroidism and ophthalmopathy. This CDR3 has 13 residues. The V and J ends lost 3 bases and 4 bases respectively, with 13 bases between them. Per germline, CDR1 DFQATT and CDR2 SNEGSKA (reference sequence). This clonotype was recorded many times. The authors deemed Graves' hyperthyroidism stable absent ophthalmopathy progression within 18 months. It was uncontrolled infection, other autoimmune disease, pregnancy or lactation that excluded patients. Based on clinical symptoms, serum thyroxine and TRAb, thyroid ultrasound and orbital computed tomography, diagnoses were reached. From approximately 9.1 ml of fresh peripheral blood, PBMCs were isolated. There were TCR beta CDR3 regions amplified from RNA transcripts. The TCR CDR3 was amplified in a first-round RT-PCR using the HTBI primer set. TCRdb redid the calling of the multiplex PCR reads with MiXCR, one entry per CDR3 protein. The sample gives 470,000 or so distinct CDR3 sequences, around 21% of which show up once; roughly 29% is in the top ten.

The clonotype was recovered from a man aged 18-30 years with Graves' hyperthyroidism. The rearrangement joins TRBV20-1 to TRBJ2-7; D possibly corresponds to TRBD1 (7 bases). Specimen: blood. The CDR3 nucleotides read TGCAGTGCTAGGGAGGGGGCGCGGTACGAGCAGTACTTC. Translating gives CSAREGARYEQYF.